This paragraph reports one T cell receptor beta chain. The data were obtained in a study of blood T cell repertoires in COVID-19. Produced via immunoSEQ multiplex PCR; TCRdb's table is partial and in-frame only. The data hold approximately 140,000 clones, with approximately 80% observed a single time. Germline CDR1 reads SGHTA; CDR2 reads FQGNSA. The CDR3 consists of 13 residues. With 4 bases removed from V and 5 bases from J, the gap between germline ends came to 11 bases. Sequenced input: peripheral blood. The receptor was isolated from a human donor in a cohort sampled during active COVID-19. This chain uses TRBV7-2 with TRBJ1-2, with a tentative D call TRBD1 (5 bases). Here the CDR3 reads CASSSMAGYGYTF. For the CDR3, the DNA is TGTGCCAGCAGCTCCATGGCAGGGTATGGCTACACCTTC. The variable domain in full, with the rest retrieved from reference TRBV7-2 and TRBJ1-2, is GAGVSQSPSNKVTEKGKDVELRCDPISGHTALYWYRQSLGQGLEFLIYFQGNSAPDKSGLPSDRFSAERTGGSVSTLTIQRTQQEDSAVYLCASSSMAGYGYTFGSGTRLTVV.